The 25 T cell receptor beta chains below were found in one sample sequenced in a study of human T cells and chemical hapten exposure. Each CDR3 protein gets one entry after TCRdb re-called the RACE reads with MiXCR. The sample contains 250,000 or so distinct CDR3 sequences, approximately 7.5% of which appear only once. Sample time point: pre-sensitization, week 0. This sample's treatment: therapeutic diphenylcyclopropenone sensitization with weekly scalp DPC. Sequenced material: whole blood, taken in connection with sensitization to the hapten diphenylcyclopropenone (DPC). The source is a man aged 18-30 years with alopecia areata. Some clones in this sample may be carry-over from other donors' samples.

This clonotype was counted only a few times. The J gene is TRBJ2-5, the V gene TRBV29-1; 7 positions match TRBD1. Trimming removed 5 bases from V and 4 bases from J; junction bases left unmatched: 10. The germline gives CDR1 SQVTM, CDR2 ANQGSEA. The CDR3 spans 14 residues. In nucleotides, the CDR3 is TGCAGCGTTAAGACAGGGCATAATGTAGAGACCCAGTACTTC. This codes for CSVKTGHNVETQYF.

This clonotype was picked up many times. The chain joins TRBV12-3 or TRBV12-4 to TRBJ2-7; the D gene could be TRBD1 or TRBD2 (5 bases each). The CDR3 runs to 13 residues. V lost 3 bases and J lost 5, with 11 bases in between. The DNA for the CDR3 is TGTGCCAGCAGTTTTAGGGACGCAGACGAGCAGTACTTC. It is translated as CASSFRDADEQYF.

This clonotype was counted ten times or more. The V call is TRBV2, the J call TRBJ2-2; D is uncertain. The CDR3 consists of 15 residues. Per the germline V gene, CDR1 is SNHLY and CDR2 is FYNNEI. Trimming removed 4 bases from V and 0 bases from J, with 9 bases in between. The CDR3 DNA follows: TGTGCCAGCAGTGCTCTTCCCGCGAACACCGGGGAGCTGTTTTTT. Translation gives CASSALPANTGELFF.

At least ten counts were recorded for this clonotype. V is TRBV2 and J is TRBJ2-5; no clear D gene. This CDR3 contains 14 residues. Germline CDR1 and CDR2: SNHLY and FYNNEI. V lost 6 bases and J lost 2, with 13 bases in between. The CDR3 nucleotides are TGTGCCAGCAGCCTCTCGAGAAATCAAGAGACCCAGTACTTC. It specifies CASSLSRNQETQYF.

The chain is built from TRBV24-1 and TRBJ2-1; D possibly corresponds to TRBD2 (5 bases). The V end was cut by 4 bases, the J end by 8 bases, with 17 bases between. In germline, CDR1 is KGHDR, CDR2 SFDVKD. This CDR3 spans 15 amino acids. The DNA of the CDR3 is TGTGCCACCAGTGACCCCGCCGGGGTGGGCGATGAGCAGTTCTTC. As protein: CATSDPAGVGDEQFF.

This rearrangement joins TRBV6-1 to TRBJ2-5, with D tentatively TRBD2 (6 bases). This CDR3 is 14 amino acids long. CDR1 MNHNS and CDR2 SASEGT come from the germline V gene. The V gene lost 7 bases and the J gene lost 4 bases, with 16 bases spanning the gap. The CDR3 region is CASNMVGLGETQYF. CDR3 DNA sequence: TGTGCCAGCAACATGGTGGGACTTGGAGAGACCCAGTACTTC.

In its sample, this clonotype was seen many times. J is TRBJ1-5 and V is TRBV7-2; 9 bases agree with TRBD1. After removal of 4 bases from V and 5 bases from J, the junction contained 3 bases not matched to a gene. The CDR3 is 14 residues long. Per the germline V gene, CDR1 is SGHTA and CDR2 is FQGNSA. The CDR3 coding sequence is TGTGCCAGCAGCTCACAGGGGGCCGATCAGCCCCAGCATTTT. Translating gives CASSSQGADQPQHF.

This clonotype was counted ten times or more. The V and J genes are TRBV6-5 and TRBJ1-1; a possible D gene is TRBD1 (5 bases). V was shortened by 0 bases and J by 0 bases, with 14 bases between the two germline ends. The germline gives CDR1 MNHEY, CDR2 SVGAGI. The CDR3 is made up of 17 amino acids. The DNA for the CDR3 is TGTGCCAGCAGTTACTCTGTTACAGGCCACATGAACACTGAAGCTTTCTTT. Residues: CASSYSVTGHMNTEAFF.

The V call is TRBV27, the J call TRBJ1-1; D remains ambiguous. The V and J ends lost 8 bases and 2 bases respectively, with 15 bases between them. The CDR3 length is 14 residues. Germline assignment: CDR1 MNHEY and CDR2 SMNVEV (reference sequence). The CDR3 nucleotides are TGTGCCAGCGCCGTGGGGTCGATTAACACTGAAGCTTTCTTT. Translated, it gives CASAVGSINTEAFF.

This clonotype was seen repeatedly, ten times or more. V gene TRBV28 combines with J gene TRBJ2-7, with 8 positions matching TRBD1. The V gene end was trimmed by 4 bases and the J gene end by 5 bases; junction bases not matched to a gene: 1. The germline CDR1 and CDR2 sequences are MDHEN and SYDVKM. This CDR3 is 12 amino acids long. The CDR3 sequence is CASSSGGDEQYF. The CDR3 region has the DNA TGTGCCAGCAGTTCAGGGGGCGACGAGCAGTACTTC.

This chain links TRBV7-8 with TRBJ1-5; no clear D gene. In germline, CDR1 is SGHVS, CDR2 FQNEAQ. Trimming cost V 1 base and J 7 bases, with 14 bases left between them. This CDR3 is built from 15 residues. CDR3 coding DNA: TGTGCCAGCAGCTTAGGTGGCGGGTTCACCCAGCCCCAGCATTTT. Translation gives CASSLGGGFTQPQHF.

This clonotype showed up many times. This chain connects TRBV2 to TRBJ1-1, with a possible D match to TRBD1 (5 bases). The CDR3 contains 14 residues. Germline CDR1 SNHLY, CDR2 FYNNEI. V was pared by 5 bases and J by 0 bases, with 10 bases between. The CDR3 nucleotides read TGTGCCAGCAGTAGACTACAGGTGAACACTGAAGCTTTCTTT. Protein product: CASSRLQVNTEAFF.

The chain combines TRBV10-3 with TRBJ1-2; 12 bases line up with TRBD1. From germline, CDR1 is ENHRY and CDR2 SYGVKD. The CDR3 covers 14 residues. With 6 bases clipped from V and 4 bases from J, the junction kept 3 bases outside the gene matches. The chain's CDR3 is CAISGTGGGYGYTF. As DNA, the CDR3 is TGTGCCATCAGCGGGACAGGGGGCGGCTATGGCTACACCTTC.

This clonotype occurred a few times. This chain joins TRBV7-2 and TRBJ2-1; TRBD1 aligns across 9 bases. CDR1 is SGHTA and CDR2 is FQGNSA in the germline V gene. The CDR3 totals 15 residues. J lost 6 bases, V lost 5 bases, and 8 bases had no gene match. CDR3 sequence: CASSQTGGKFNEQFF. The CDR3 DNA follows: TGTGCCAGCAGCCAGACAGGGGGAAAGTTCAATGAGCAGTTCTTC.

The chain couples TRBV5-1 to TRBJ2-1; TRBD2 matches 16 bases. Germline V lookup: CDR1 SGHRS, CDR2 YFSETQ. The CDR3 is made up of 17 amino acids. V shed 4 bases, J shed 9 bases, and the junction held 10 bases outside the gene matches. In nucleotides, the CDR3 is TGCGCCAGCAGCCCACCGGGACTAGCGGGGGGGGTTGGTGAGCAGTTCTTC. Encoded protein: CASSPPGLAGGVGEQFF.

This clonotype showed up many times. This chain uses TRBV7-2 with TRBJ2-3; the match to TRBD2 covers 10 bases. V was pared by 5 bases and J by 4 bases, with 9 bases of the junction left unmatched. The CDR3 totals 16 residues. In germline, CDR1 is SGHTA, CDR2 FQGNSA. This CDR3 reads CASSTQLAGSPDTQYF. The CDR3 nucleotides read TGTGCCAGCAGCACCCAACTAGCGGGGAGCCCAGATACGCAGTATTTT.

This clonotype was picked up many times. One junction end does not reproduce the germline sequence, and a read error may be involved. The chain joins TRBV5-1 to TRBJ2-1; D possibly corresponds to TRBD1 (5 bases). Germline CDR1 is SGHRS and CDR2 is YFSETQ. This CDR3 is built from 13 residues. CDR3 in amino acids: CASSLVGDNEQFF. The CDR3 nucleotides are TGTGCCAGCAGCTTGGTAGGGGACAATGAGCAGTTCTTC.

This clonotype was seen only a few times. V gene TRBV6-7 combines with J gene TRBJ2-1; 9 nucleotides align to TRBD1. TRBV6-7 is sorted into the ORF group, with uncertain function. Losses at the gene ends were 2 bases for V and 8 bases for J; bases not matched to a gene: 7. The CDR3 sequence is 15 residues long. CDR3 in amino acids: CASSYPRTGVDEQFF. CDR3 nucleotides: TGTGCCAGCAGTTACCCCCGGACAGGGGTCGATGAGCAGTTCTTC.

The V call is TRBV6-2 or TRBV6-3, the J call TRBJ2-1, with D unclear. CDR1 is MNHEY, CDR2 SVGEGT, per germline. This CDR3 has 15 residues. V was pared by 6 bases and J by 9 bases, with 21 bases between. The DNA of the CDR3 is TGTGCCAGCAGCCCAAACCCGCTCGTCCCGGGTGAGCAGTTCTTC. Encoded protein: CASSPNPLVPGEQFF.

This clonotype appeared many times. The V and J genes are TRBV13 and TRBJ2-7, with D possibly matching TRBD1 (6 bases). The CDR3 consists of 18 residues. The germline V gene has CDR1 PRHDT and CDR2 FYEKMQ (reference sequence). Between the trimmed V and J ends, which lost 5 bases and 5 bases, there was a span of 28 bases. Here the CDR3 DNA reads TGTGCCAGCAGCCCCACTAGATTGGGGGCCGCGTCCCAAAACGAGCAGTACTTC. This gives the protein CASSPTRLGAASQNEQYF. The full variable domain, with the rest looked up from reference TRBV13 and TRBJ2-7, is AAGVIQSPRHLIKEKRETATLKCYPIPRHDTVYWYQQGPGQDPQFLISFYEKMQSDKGSIPDRFSAQQFSDYHSELNMSSLELGDSALYFCASSPTRLGAASQNEQYFGPGTRLTVT.

At least ten counts were recorded for this clonotype. The chain recombines TRBV5-1 with TRBJ1-1, with D hard to call. V was cut by 5 bases and J by 5 bases, with 19 bases left in between. This CDR3 is built from 15 residues. Looked up from germline, CDR1 is SGHRS and CDR2 is YFSETQ. The CDR3 loop reads CASRGLGGPGTEAFF. The CDR3 DNA reads as TGCGCCAGCAGAGGTTTGGGAGGTCCGGGTACTGAAGCTTTCTTT.

This clonotype was counted between two and nine times. V usage is TRBV29-1 and J usage is TRBJ2-4; 7 bases align to TRBD1. The CDR3 is made up of 11 amino acids. Germline V gives CDR1 SQVTM, CDR2 ANQGSEA. V gave up 7 bases and J gave up 5 bases; unmatched junction bases: 2. CDR3 protein: CSAGTENIQYF. The CDR3 coding sequence is TGCAGCGCTGGGACAGAAAACATTCAGTACTTC.

This clonotype was observed a few times. The chain links TRBV6-2 or TRBV6-3 to TRBJ2-7; D is unclear. With 5 bases removed from V and 4 bases from J, the gap between germline ends came to 21 bases. Germline V lookup: CDR1 MNHEY, CDR2 SVGEGT. This CDR3 is 16 amino acids long. CDR3 bases: TGTGCCAGCAGTCCCCCTATCTGGCGAATGGGGTACGAGCAGTACTTC. Protein product: CASSPPIWRMGYEQYF.

Many counts were recorded for this clonotype. The gene calls are TRBV7-9 and TRBJ1-5, with TRBD1 as a possible D gene (5 bases). The germline V and J ends were trimmed by 3 bases and 4 bases, with 13 bases remaining between them. This CDR3 comprises 15 residues. The germline V gene encodes CDR1 SEHNR and CDR2 FQNEAQ (reference sequence). CDR3 in DNA: TGTGCCAGCAGCTTCGGTGGGGGGAAAAATCAGCCCCAGCATTTT. Its protein product is CASSFGGGKNQPQHF.

The rearrangement uses TRBV6-2 or TRBV6-3 and TRBJ2-5; D is unresolved. V dropped 5 bases and J dropped 5 bases, with 12 bases sitting between them. In germline, CDR1 is MNHEY, CDR2 SVGEGT. The length of the CDR3 is 13 residues. The chain's CDR3 is CASSPRTPETQYF. The CDR3 nucleotides read TGTGCCAGCAGTCCCCGTACTCCGGAGACCCAGTACTTC.